The 29 T cell receptor beta chains presented below share a single source sample, sequenced in a study of T-cell reconstitution after alpha-beta-depleted transplantation in children. Preparation of the TCRbeta library was carried out with unique molecular identifiers. TCRdb reprocessed the PCR reads via MiXCR and lists one record per CDR3 protein. The sample yields just under 550,000 distinct CDR3 sequences, 15% to 20% seen once. Specimen: PBMCs from the stem cell graft donor, collected from the stem cell graft. Receptor source: a human donor who donated a stem cell graft to a child with acute lymphoblastic leukemia.

The CDR3 loop reads CASSLSRNGHEAFF. In DNA, the CDR3 is TGTGCCAGCAGTTTATCGAGGAACGGACATGAAGCTTTCTTT. The V and J genes are TRBV27 and TRBJ1-1, with D maybe TRBD1 (5 bases). V was clipped by 0 bases and J by 7 bases, with 12 bases between them. The germline CDR1 and CDR2 sequences are MNHEY and SMNVEV (reference sequence). This CDR3 region has 14 residues.

The chain has TRBV6-1 and TRBJ2-2; 7 nucleotides match TRBD2. The CDR3 has 18 amino acids. The ends lost 8 bases at V and 0 bases at J; junction bases unmatched: 15. CDR1 is MNHNS, CDR2 SASEGT, per germline. The CDR3 loop reads CASLRLADLLTNTGELFF. The CDR3 coding sequence is TGTGCCAGCCTAAGGCTAGCGGACCTTCTAACGAACACCGGGGAGCTGTTTTTT.

This clonotype has a handful of counts. The gene calls are TRBV12-3 or TRBV12-4 and TRBJ2-1; 7 bases are shared with TRBD2. This CDR3 is 15 amino acids long. Trimming removed 5 bases from V and 2 bases from J; junction bases left unmatched: 6. The CDR3: CASSRSGNTYNEQFF. The DNA of the CDR3 is TGTGCCAGCAGTCGGAGCGGGAACACCTACAATGAGCAGTTCTTC.

This chain links TRBV4-1 with TRBJ2-2; the match to TRBD1 covers 9 bases. The CDR3 is 17 residues long. Trimming removed 4 bases from V and 2 bases from J; junction bases left unmatched: 8. Per germline, CDR1 MGHRA and CDR2 YSYEKL. The CDR3 bases are TGCGCCAGCAGCCCATTCGGGACAGGGTCCAACACCGGGGAGCTGTTTTTT. Translation: CASSPFGTGSNTGELFF.

The rearrangement links TRBV7-3 to TRBJ2-1; D perhaps matches TRBD2 (5 bases). Trimming shortened V by 3 bases and J by 3 bases, and 9 bases separated the two germline ends. Germline CDR1 is SGHTA and CDR2 is FQGTGA. The CDR3 is 14 amino acids. As DNA, the CDR3 is TGTGCCAGCAGCTTGAATGGAGGCTACAATGAGCAGTTCTTC. Translated, it gives CASSLNGGYNEQFF.

The sample holds a few counts of this clonotype. The CDR3 coding sequence is TGTGCCAGCAGCTTGTATGGGACTAGCGGGTTCTATGAGCAGTTCTTC. Translation: CASSLYGTSGFYEQFF. The chain uses TRBV5-5 and TRBJ2-1; 12 nucleotides match TRBD2. CDR3 length: 16 residues. CDR1 and CDR2 from the germline V gene are SGHKS and YYEKEE (reference sequence). Trimming took 1 base from V and 8 from J; bases not matched to a gene: 7.

This clonotype was seen a few times. This chain uses TRBV12-3 or TRBV12-4 with TRBJ2-7, with 8 bases matching TRBD2. The CDR3 is 15 residues long. The V gene end was trimmed by 1 base and the J gene end by 3 bases; junction bases not matched to a gene: 5. The CDR3 DNA reads as TGTGCCAGCAGTTTAGGGACTAGCCGATTCTACGAGCAGTACTTC. Amino acids: CASSLGTSRFYEQYF.

This clonotype was observed a handful of times. The chain recombines TRBV28 with TRBJ1-6, with D tentatively TRBD1 (6 bases). Germline assignment: CDR1 MDHEN and CDR2 SYDVKM. V was pared by 2 bases and J by 10 bases, with 12 bases between. The CDR3 is made up of 14 amino acids. In DNA form, the CDR3 reads TGTGCCAGCAGTTTAGGGGGGGGCTACTCACCCCTCCACTTT. It encodes CASSLGGGYSPLHF.

This clonotype has just a few counts. The V and J genes are TRBV5-1 and TRBJ2-3; a possible D gene is TRBD1 (6 bases). CDR3 length equals 14 residues. The V and J ends lost 6 bases and 6 bases respectively, with 17 bases between them. The germline V gene encodes CDR1 SGHRS and CDR2 YFSETQ. CDR3 region: CASTFYRDTDTQYF. CDR3 nucleotides: TGCGCCAGCACCTTCTACAGGGATACGGATACGCAGTATTTT.

This clonotype was counted many times. The chain combines TRBV6-1 with TRBJ2-7; 8 bases are shared with TRBD1. The CDR3 sequence is 14 residues long. J gave up 1 base and V 6 bases, and 5 bases lay outside the gene matches. Germline V CDR1 and CDR2: MNHNS, SASEGT. The CDR3 region has the DNA TGTGCCAGCAGCTTGACAGGGGCTTCCTACGAGCAGTACTTC. Its translation: CASSLTGASYEQYF.

This clonotype was observed a few times. The chain has TRBV4-1 and TRBJ2-4, with D maybe TRBD1 (6 bases). This CDR3 is 21 amino acids long. Trimming took off 2 bases at V and 0 bases at J, with 26 bases between the two ends. Germline CDR1 and CDR2: MGHRA and YSYEKL. CDR3 in amino acids: CASSQSPGTRVTNIAKNIQYF. The CDR3 coding sequence is TGCGCCAGCAGCCAATCCCCCGGGACAAGGGTTACGAATATAGCCAAAAACATTCAGTACTTC.

Comments on this clonotype: A read error is possible here, since a much larger clone lies one base away. The chain is built from TRBV27 and TRBJ2-2; possibly TRBD1 for D (5 bases). This CDR3 region has 13 residues. V lost 4 bases to trimming and J lost 7 bases, with 10 bases between them. Germline-derived CDR1 and CDR2 are MNHEY and SMNVEV (reference sequence). CDR3 nucleotides: TGTGCCAGCAGTTCAGGGATGATCGGGGAGCTGTTTTTT. Encoded protein: CASSSGMIGELFF.

This clonotype was detected many times. The chain uses TRBV4-2 and TRBJ2-2; D gene unclear. V lost 6 bases to trimming and J lost 1 base, with 0 bases between them. Looked up from germline, CDR1 is LGHNA and CDR2 is YNFKEQ. CDR3 length: 11 amino acids. CDR3 coding DNA: TGTGCCAGCAGGAACACCGGGGAGCTGTTTTTT. Amino acids: CASRNTGELFF.

The chain couples TRBV13 to TRBJ2-7; TRBD1 aligns across 8 bases. V shed 3 bases and J 7 bases; nucleotides not matched to a gene: 8. The CDR3 totals 14 residues. In germline, CDR1 is PRHDT, CDR2 FYEKMQ (reference sequence). CDR3 region: CASSLVTGVKEQYF. CDR3 in DNA: TGTGCCAGCAGCTTGGTGACAGGGGTCAAGGAGCAGTACTTC.

This clonotype came up a few times. This chain uses TRBV7-8 with TRBJ1-1, with D hard to call. Trimming shortened V by 1 base and J by 8 bases, and 11 bases separated the two germline ends. The germline gives CDR1 SGHVS, CDR2 FQNEAQ. The CDR3 is made up of 13 amino acids. The CDR3 sequence: CASSLGLGPEAFF. In DNA, the CDR3 is TGTGCCAGCAGCTTAGGGCTCGGGCCCGAAGCTTTCTTT.

This clonotype was detected a few times. The chain has TRBV24-1 and TRBJ2-2; D gene unclear. V was shortened by 6 bases and J by 1 base, with 11 bases between the two germline ends. The CDR3 loop spans 15 amino acids. The germline V gene has CDR1 KGHDR and CDR2 SFDVKD. The CDR3 sequence is CATSRDGLNTGELFF. CDR3 bases: TGTGCCACCAGTCGCGACGGTTTGAACACCGGGGAGCTGTTTTTT.

The chain employs TRBV5-1 and TRBJ2-5, with D maybe TRBD1 (5 bases). From germline, CDR1 is SGHRS and CDR2 YFSETQ. V lost 4 bases and J 4 bases, leaving 23 bases between the germline ends. The CDR3 totals 17 residues. CDR3 bases: TGCGCCAGCAGCCCCAGGGTTATAACGTACTCGGGAGAGACCCAGTACTTC. Amino acids: CASSPRVITYSGETQYF.

This clonotype turned up a few times. This chain links TRBV20-1 with TRBJ2-7, with TRBD2 matching 12 bases. This CDR3 spans 20 amino acids. The junction had 23 bases not matched to a gene; V was cut back by 5 bases and J by 3 bases. The germline gives CDR1 DFQATT, CDR2 SNEGSKA (reference sequence). CDR3 sequence reads: CSALGPGRTSGTKTLYEQYF. The DNA of the CDR3 is TGCAGTGCTCTAGGCCCCGGGAGGACTAGCGGGACCAAGACCCTCTACGAGCAGTACTTC.

The chain is built from TRBV27 and TRBJ2-3; 7 positions agree with TRBD2. Looked up from germline, CDR1 is MNHEY and CDR2 is SMNVEV (reference sequence). V was pared by 2 bases and J by 4 bases, with 3 bases of the junction left unmatched. The CDR3 is 14 residues long. Here the CDR3 reads CASSLGGRSDTQYF. The DNA for the CDR3 is TGTGCCAGCAGTTTAGGCGGGAGATCAGATACGCAGTATTTT.

The sample holds a few counts of this clonotype. This sequence joins TRBV10-3 and TRBJ2-5; perhaps D is TRBD1 or TRBD2 (5 bases each). Germline V lookup: CDR1 ENHRY, CDR2 SYGVKD. The V gene lost 6 bases and the J gene lost 2 bases, with 10 bases spanning the gap. The CDR3 runs to 13 residues. Here the CDR3 DNA reads TGTGCCATCAGCGGGACGTCACAAGAGACCCAGTACTTC. Translation: CAISGTSQETQYF.

Only a few counts were recorded for this clonotype. V gene TRBV6-2 or TRBV6-3 combines with J gene TRBJ2-7, with TRBD2 as a possible D gene (6 bases). This CDR3 spans 14 amino acids. V was shortened by 5 bases and J by 2 bases, with 13 bases between the two germline ends. Germline CDR1 is MNHEY and CDR2 is SVGEGT. CDR3 residues: CASSKPGAPYEQYF. The DNA of the CDR3 is TGTGCCAGCAGTAAACCGGGAGCCCCCTACGAGCAGTACTTC.

This clonotype turned up a few times. This sequence joins TRBV10-3 and TRBJ1-2; D call uncertain. The CDR3 contains 13 residues. The V end lost 7 bases, the J end lost 0 bases, and 9 bases lay between the germline ends. The V gene's germline CDR1 is ENHRY and CDR2 SYGVKD. CDR3: CAITGTSNYGYTF. The CDR3 coding sequence is TGTGCCATCACGGGCACTTCTAACTATGGCTACACCTTC.

This rearrangement joins TRBV11-1 to TRBJ2-7; 8 bases are a match to TRBD2. V shed 5 bases, J shed 3 bases, and the junction held 9 bases outside the gene matches. Germline values: CDR1 SGHAT, CDR2 FQDESV (reference sequence). The CDR3 is made up of 15 amino acids. The CDR3 sequence is CASSEPGLGLYEQYF. The CDR3 DNA reads TGTGCCAGCAGCGAACCGGGACTAGGGCTCTACGAGCAGTACTTC.

This clonotype has more than one count but fewer than ten. The V gene is TRBV5-1, the J gene TRBJ2-7; the D is unclear. Germline-derived CDR1 and CDR2 are SGHRS and YFSETQ. This CDR3 spans 15 amino acids. V was cut by 2 bases and J by 0 bases, with 12 bases left in between. CDR3 sequence: CASSFDTVSSYEQYF. In DNA form, the CDR3 reads TGCGCCAGCAGCTTTGACACCGTCAGCTCCTACGAGCAGTACTTC.

This clonotype was recorded a few times. This sequence joins TRBV12-3 or TRBV12-4 and TRBJ2-3; D gene uncertain. The V gene lost 4 bases and the J gene lost 3 bases, with 20 bases spanning the gap. The CDR3 is 17 amino acids. The CDR3 region has the DNA TGTGCCAGCAGTTCGTTAATGTACGACACGTGGACAGATACGCAGTATTTT. Its protein is CASSSLMYDTWTDTQYF.

This clonotype was counted between two and nine times. The V and J genes are TRBV20-1 and TRBJ1-1; weak D call: TRBD1 (5 bases). Germline CDR1 is DFQATT and CDR2 is SNEGSKA (reference sequence). The CDR3 spans 12 residues. V lost 2 bases and J 10 bases, leaving 14 bases between the germline ends. CDR3 in DNA: TGCAGTGCTAGATCAAGGGGACGTGGAGCTTTCTTT. Translation gives CSARSRGRGAFF.

This clonotype was counted only a few times. The chain links TRBV7-8 to TRBJ2-7; D unresolved. The CDR3 contains 16 residues. The V gene's germline CDR1 is SGHVS and CDR2 FQNEAQ. V was cut by 5 bases and J by 4 bases, with 21 bases left in between. CDR3 in amino acids: CASSNKAGEVYYEQYF. In nucleotides, the CDR3 is TGTGCCAGCAGCAACAAGGCCGGTGAGGTCTATTACGAGCAGTACTTC.

This clonotype occurred a few times. The chain uses TRBV10-3 and TRBJ2-5; 8 nucleotides align to TRBD1. The CDR3 extends over 14 amino acids. Unmatched junction bases numbered 5, after V lost 6 bases and J lost 2 bases. In germline, CDR1 is ENHRY, CDR2 SYGVKD. CDR3 DNA: TGTGCCATCAGCCTCGGACAGGGACAAGAGACCCAGTACTTC. Protein sequence: CAISLGQGQETQYF.

The table lists this clonotype with a count of one. Compared with germline, one end of the junction differs, possibly owing to a read error. The chain has TRBV5-1 and TRBJ1-1; D is uncertain. This CDR3 has 14 residues. Germline values: CDR1 SGHRS, CDR2 YFSETQ. In DNA, the CDR3 is TGCGCCAGCAGCCTGGGAATGGGGTACACTGGAGCTTTCTTT. Translating it yields CASSLGMGYTGAFF.